Below, one T cell receptor (beta chain) is given with its context. Germline CDR1 reads MNHEY; CDR2 reads SVGAGI. The V segment lost 8 bases and the J segment 6 bases; nucleotides outside the gene matches: 14. This CDR3 region has 15 residues. The sample comes from a study of blood T cell repertoires in COVID-19. About the research overall: COVID-19 samples collected from the United States, Italy and Spain covered acute and convalescent phases. T cells, B-cell-depleted T cells, or PBMCs provided the cDNA or gDNA that served as material.

As originally analysed: For nucleated cells, counts were estimated from reference gene primer amplification. Repertoires were generated with immunoSEQ multiplex PCR, while TCRdb's copy carries only in-frame clones and drops some. The V and J calls and the clone size are those of that table, but D and trimming were determined from the DNA. The data show approximately 230,000 clones, 80% to 90% seen once. The chain joins TRBV6-5 to TRBJ1-2; 8 nucleotides align to TRBD1. Sequenced input: peripheral blood. The receptor was isolated from a man older than 75 with acute or convalescent COVID-19. The CDR3 loop is CASQGTGSTGDGYTF. The CDR3 DNA reads as TGTGCCAGCCAGGGGACAGGTTCCACCGGGGATGGCTACACCTTC.